A selection of T cell receptor beta chains follows, all from one sample in a study of shared clonotypes between healthy human individuals. Generated by immunoSEQ multiplex PCR, the TCRdb table keeps only in-frame clones and is missing some. The table shows millions of clones, with 95% occurring only once. The sample consisted of naive CD4+ T cells sorted from blood. These receptors were obtained from a man between 18 and 29 years old in good health. Both conserved end residues are part of each CDR3. D genes are given only for firm matches. Some rows have no size entry. The others give once, few or many, or a class for an expanded clone.

D gene	V gene	clone size	J gene	CDR3 protein	CDR3 DNA
TRBD2	TRBV6-5	NA	TRBJ2-1	CASSLAGGDYNEQFF	TGTGCCAGCAGTCTAGCGGGAGGGGACTACAATGAGCAGTTCTTC
TRBD2	TRBV5-1	NA	TRBJ2-3	CASSNGLAWGADTQYF	TGCGCCAGCAGCAACGGACTAGCCTGGGGCGCAGATACGCAGTATTTT
NA	TRBV4-3	once	TRBJ2-7	CASSQRARYF	TGCGCCAGCAGCCAACGAGCCCGGTACTTC
TRBD2	TRBV5-1	NA	TRBJ2-3	CASSSGTSGGHSTDTQYF	TGCGCCAGCAGCTCCGGGACTAGCGGGGGCCATAGCACAGATACGCAGTATTTT
TRBD1	TRBV30	NA	TRBJ1-2	CAWSAGQGAGGYTF	TGTGCCTGGAGTGCTGGACAGGGGGCTGGCGGCTACACCTTC
NA	TRBV18	NA	TRBJ2-7	CASSPNRDEQYF	TGTGCCAGCTCACCTAACAGGGACGAGCAGTACTTC
TRBD1	TRBV5-1	NA	TRBJ2-7	CASSLNQQGILSYEQYF	TGCGCCAGCAGCCTAAATCAACAGGGGATCCTTTCCTACGAGCAGTACTTC
TRBD1	TRBV30	NA	TRBJ1-6	CAWMTGSGSPLHF	TGTGCCTGGATGACAGGGAGCGGTTCACCCCTCCACTTT
NA	TRBV6-5	NA	TRBJ2-2	CASSSGRNTGELFF	TGTGCCAGCAGCTCGGGACGGAACACCGGGGAGCTGTTTTTT
NA	TRBV9	NA	TRBJ2-2	CASSAHKGGSSGELFF	TGTGCCAGCAGCGCGCATAAAGGAGGGAGTTCCGGGGAGCTGTTTTTT
TRBD1	TRBV6-7	NA	TRBJ2-7	CASSAGTAYEQYF	TGTGCCAGCAGTGCCGGGACAGCTTACGAGCAGTACTTC
TRBD2	TRBV5-1	NA	TRBJ2-2	CASSFNPSGNTGELFF	TGCGCCAGCAGCTTCAATCCTAGCGGGAACACCGGGGAGCTGTTTTTT
NA	TRBV11-2	NA	TRBJ1-2	CASSEVDYGYTF	TGTGCCAGCAGCGAAGTGGACTATGGCTACACCTTC
TRBD1	TRBV4-1	NA	TRBJ2-1	CASSPGGGSYNEQFF	TGCGCCAGCAGCCCAGGGGGCGGTTCCTACAATGAGCAGTTCTTC
NA	TRBV9	NA	TRBJ2-3	CASSVASDTQYF	TGTGCCAGCAGCGTAGCGTCAGATACGCAGTATTTT
NA	TRBV30	once	TRBJ1-2	CAWTSNYGYTF	TGTGCCTGGACAAGTAACTATGGCTACACCTTC
NA	TRBV30	once	TRBJ1-5	CAWSVRLQGDQPQHF	TGTGCCTGGAGTGTACGTCTTCAGGGAGATCAGCCCCAGCATTTT
TRBD2	TRBV18	NA	TRBJ2-7	CASSQGLVYEQYF	TGTGCCAGCTCACAAGGACTAGTCTACGAGCAGTACTTC
NA	TRBV7-9	NA	TRBJ1-2	CASSLPWRVFYGYTF	TGTGCCAGCAGCTTACCGTGGCGGGTTTTCTATGGCTACACCTTC
NA	TRBV30	once	TRBJ2-1	CAWSSEPLEQFF	TGTGCCTGGAGCTCAGAGCCGCTTGAGCAGTTCTTC
TRBD2	TRBV4-3	NA	TRBJ2-2	CASSQVLVASGSFSFTGELFF	TGCGCCAGCAGCCAAGTCCTCGTGGCTAGCGGGTCTTTTAGTTTCACCGGGGAGCTGTTTTTT
NA	TRBV11-3	NA	TRBJ2-2	CASSSLGELFF	TGTGCCAGCAGCTCCCTCGGGGAGCTGTTTTTT
NA	TRBV29-1	NA	TRBJ1-1	CSPIIRFTEAFF	TGCAGCCCGATCATCCGCTTCACTGAAGCTTTCTTT
NA	TRBV4-3	NA	TRBJ1-5	CASSQELNQPQHF	TGCGCCAGCAGCCAAGAGCTGAATCAGCCCCAGCATTTT
NA	TRBV28	NA	TRBJ2-5	CASSLSQGRWGGTQYF	TGTGCCAGCAGTTTATCCCAGGGCAGGTGGGGAGGGACCCAGTACTTC
TRBD1	TRBV10-1	once	TRBJ1-1	CASRSPDVGTGEGDTEAFF	TGCGCCAGCAGATCCCCCGACGTTGGGACAGGGGAAGGGGACACTGAAGCTTTCTTT
NA	TRBV6-5	NA	TRBJ1-5	CASSSDSRGYQPQHF	TGTGCCAGCAGTTCTGACTCCAGGGGTTATCAGCCCCAGCATTTT
TRBD1	TRBV30	NA	TRBJ2-1	CAWTNRGDEQFF	TGTGCCTGGACTAACAGGGGGGATGAGCAGTTCTTC
NA	TRBV10-2	NA	TRBJ2-2	CASSGVRSANTGELFF	TGCGCCAGCAGTGGTGTCAGGTCGGCGAACACCGGGGAGCTGTTTTTT